Listed here are 17 T cell receptor beta chains from one sample, sequenced in a study of cytomegalovirus exposure and HLA in healthy donors. Profiling relied on immunoSEQ multiplex PCR, and the TCRdb table lists in-frame clones only, not all of them. The table has 150,000 to 200,000 clones, about 81% seen once; the top ten hold around 1.2%. The sequenced material came from PBMCs. The receptors here all came from a young woman in good health and CMV-seronegative.

This chain links TRBV2 with TRBJ1-4, with TRBD1 as a possible D gene (6 bases). The CDR3 runs 16 residues. Germline-derived CDR1 and CDR2 are SNHLY and FYNNEI. Trimming cost V 3 bases and J 8 bases, with 19 bases left between them. CDR3 sequence reads: CASSDSRTVKREKLFF. In DNA form, the CDR3 reads TGTGCCAGCAGTGACTCTCGGACAGTCAAGAGGGAAAAACTGTTTTTT.

This chain links TRBV29-1 with TRBJ2-7, with TRBD2 as a possible D gene (7 bases). The CDR3 contains 11 residues. V was clipped by 7 bases and J by 6 bases, with 13 bases between them. In germline, CDR1 is SQVTM, CDR2 ANQGSEA. CDR3 protein: CSATRGGEQYF. As DNA, the CDR3 is TGCAGCGCCACGAGGGGGGGCGAGCAGTACTTC.

The chain has TRBV28 and TRBJ2-2; 7 nucleotides agree with TRBD1. Per the germline V gene, CDR1 is MDHEN and CDR2 is SYDVKM. CDR3 length: 15 amino acids. Trimming took 3 bases from V and 4 from J; bases not matched to a gene: 5. The CDR3 region is CASSFLTGLTGELFF. CDR3 DNA: TGTGCCAGCAGTTTCTTGACAGGGCTCACCGGGGAGCTGTTTTTT.

This clone was counted once. The chain joins TRBV5-1 to TRBJ1-4; perhaps TRBD1 as D (5 bases). The CDR3 has 16 amino acids. V lost 0 bases, J lost 3 bases, and 12 bases lay in between. CDR1 is SGHRS and CDR2 is YFSETQ in the germline V gene. As DNA, the CDR3 is TGCGCCAGCAGCTTGGTCGGGGGTCCGGCTAATGAAAAACTGTTTTTT. As protein: CASSLVGGPANEKLFF.

The CDR3 reads CASRPTVSYEQYF. The CDR3 DNA is TGTGCCAGCAGGCCCACAGTCTCCTACGAGCAGTACTTC. J is TRBJ2-7 and V is TRBV6-5; D not certain. Germline V CDR1 and CDR2: MNHEY, SVGAGI. This CDR3 comprises 13 residues. V was pared by 6 bases and J by 0 bases, with 9 bases between.

This chain uses TRBV7-9 with TRBJ2-1; 16 bases agree with TRBD2. The V gene's germline CDR1 is SEHNR and CDR2 FQNEAQ (reference sequence). V gave up 3 bases and J gave up 6 bases; unmatched junction bases: 5. This CDR3 comprises 17 residues. The CDR3 loop is CASSLGLAGGPRNEQFF. Here the CDR3 DNA reads TGTGCCAGCAGCTTGGGACTAGCGGGGGGGCCTCGCAATGAGCAGTTCTTC.

V is TRBV18 and J is TRBJ2-5; D might be TRBD1 (6 bases). Trimming removed 4 bases from V and 2 bases from J, with 11 bases in between. The CDR3 totals 14 residues. Germline V lookup: CDR1 KGHSH, CDR2 LQKENI. As DNA, the CDR3 is TGTGCCAGCTCACGTGGACAGCAACAAGAGACCCAGTACTTC. Its translation is CASSRGQQQETQYF.

For the CDR3, the DNA is TGTGCCAGCAGCGTCTGGAGGGAGAGACTGTACTTC. This codes for CASSVWRERLYF. The chain combines TRBV5-4 with TRBJ2-7, with a tentative D call TRBD2 (6 bases). The CDR3 is 12 amino acids. Germline-derived CDR1 and CDR2 are SGHNT and YYREEE (reference sequence). V lost 4 bases, J lost 12 bases, and 17 bases lay in between.

The rearrangement links TRBV28 to TRBJ2-6; a possible D gene is TRBD1 (6 bases). CDR1 is MDHEN, CDR2 SYDVKM, per germline. The CDR3 has 17 amino acids. V was pared by 5 bases and J by 0 bases, with 14 bases between. The CDR3 nucleotides read TGTGCCAGCAGTCCCCCGGGACACTACTCTGGGGCCAACGTCCTGACTTTC. Its protein is CASSPPGHYSGANVLTF.

The V call is TRBV5-1, the J call TRBJ1-1, with D possibly matching TRBD1 (5 bases). V lost 1 base to trimming and J lost 8 bases, with 15 bases between them. Germline V gene data show CDR1 as SGHRS and CDR2 as YFSETQ. The CDR3 consists of 14 residues. The DNA for the CDR3 is TGCGCCAGCAGCTTGACACTGGGGGGAAGAGAAGCTTTCTTT. This translates into CASSLTLGGREAFF.

This chain connects TRBV28 to TRBJ2-1, with a tentative D call TRBD1 (6 bases). Germline V gives CDR1 MDHEN, CDR2 SYDVKM. The ends were cut back, 6 bases at V and 1 base at J, with 19 bases in the middle. There are 17 residues in the CDR3. The CDR3 sequence: CASRRFLQGKSYNEQFF. CDR3 DNA sequence: TGTGCCAGCAGGAGATTTTTACAGGGTAAATCCTACAATGAGCAGTTCTTC.

The chain carries TRBV7-6 and TRBJ1-3, with D unresolved. This CDR3 spans 11 amino acids. Germline lookup yields CDR1 SGHVS and CDR2 FNYEAQ. V was clipped by 6 bases and J by 4 bases, with 4 bases between them. CDR3 amino acids: CASRQGNTIYF. The CDR3 DNA is TGTGCCAGCAGACAAGGAAACACCATATATTTT.

This clone was found many times. V is TRBV10-1 and J is TRBJ2-5; the D gene is possibly TRBD2 (5 bases). The CDR3 spans 14 residues. The V end lost 3 bases, the J end lost 5 bases, and 13 bases lay between the germline ends. Germline-derived CDR1 and CDR2 are WNHNN and SYGVQD (reference sequence). Written as DNA, the CDR3 is TGCGCCAGCAGTGATTGGCGAGGGTTGGAGACCCAGTACTTC. Protein: CASSDWRGLETQYF.

The chain uses TRBV5-1 and TRBJ2-3, with 11 bases lining up with TRBD2. This CDR3 spans 19 amino acids. Per the germline V gene, CDR1 is SGHRS and CDR2 is YFSETQ. J gave up 1 base and V 0 bases, and 10 bases lay outside the gene matches. CDR3: CASSLDSSGRFLGTDTQYF. DNA for the CDR3: TGCGCCAGCAGCTTGGATTCTAGCGGGAGGTTCCTCGGCACAGATACGCAGTATTTT.

The chain combines TRBV7-2 with TRBJ1-6, with D possibly TRBD1 on 6 matching bases. Between the trimmed V and J ends, which lost 11 bases and 8 bases, there was a span of 19 bases. Germline V lookup: CDR1 SGHTA, CDR2 FQGNSA. The CDR3 sequence is 14 residues long. The CDR3 sequence: CAGSRQGIDSPLHF. CDR3 bases: TGTGCCGGATCCCGTCAGGGGATAGATTCACCCCTCCACTTT.

This clone has a single count. V is TRBV21-1 and J is TRBJ2-5; whether TRBD1, the table's D call, matches the DNA was not checked. TRBV21-1 is a known pseudogene. The CDR3 consists of 12 residues. CDR3 DNA: TGTGCCAGCAGGATACAGCAAGAGACCCAGTACTTC. Its translation is CASRIQQETQYF.

J is TRBJ1-1 and V is TRBV30, with D tentatively TRBD1 (6 bases). Germline CDR1 reads GTSNPN; CDR2 reads SVGIG (reference sequence). The CDR3 is made up of 13 amino acids. V was pared by 3 bases and J by 6 bases, with 14 bases between. DNA for the CDR3: TGTGCCTGGAGAACCCTGGGGGCCCCTGAAGCTTTCTTT. This encodes CAWRTLGAPEAFF.